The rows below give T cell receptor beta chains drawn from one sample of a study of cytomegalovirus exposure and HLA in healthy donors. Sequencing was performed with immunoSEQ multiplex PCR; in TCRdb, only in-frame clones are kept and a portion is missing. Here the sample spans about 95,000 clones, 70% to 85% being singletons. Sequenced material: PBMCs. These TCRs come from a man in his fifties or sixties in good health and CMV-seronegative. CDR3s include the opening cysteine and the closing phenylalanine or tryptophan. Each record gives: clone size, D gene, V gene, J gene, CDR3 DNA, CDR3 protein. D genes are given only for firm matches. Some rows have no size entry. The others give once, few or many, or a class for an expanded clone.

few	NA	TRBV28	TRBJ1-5	TGTGCCAGCAGTTTAGGTGGCAGCGGGCGTCAGCCCCAGCATTTT	CASSLGGSGRQPQHF
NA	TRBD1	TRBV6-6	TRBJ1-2	TGTGCCAGCAGTTACGGACAGGGTGGGCACACCTTC	CASSYGQGGHTF
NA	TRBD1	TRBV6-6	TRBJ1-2	TGTGCCAGCAGTTACCCACCGGGACAGAACACCTTC	CASSYPPGQNTF
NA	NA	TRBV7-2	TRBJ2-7	TGTGCCAGCAGCTTAGGGTCTAGTGGTGGCGAGCAGTACTTC	CASSLGSSGGEQYF
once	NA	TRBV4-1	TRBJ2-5	TGCGCCAGCAGCCAATACGAGGGAGAGACCCAGTACTTC	CASSQYEGETQYF
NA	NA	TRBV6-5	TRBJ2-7	TGTGCCAGCAGTTACTCGACCCAGGGTACCTACGAGCAGTACTTC	CASSYSTQGTYEQYF
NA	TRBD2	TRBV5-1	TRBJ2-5	TGCGCCAGCAGCTTGGCCCCAGCGGGAGGGGAGGAGACCCAGTACTTC	CASSLAPAGGEETQYF
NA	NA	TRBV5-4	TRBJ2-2	TGTGCCAGCAGCTTGCAGGGGAGGAACACCGGGGAGCTGTTTTTT	CASSLQGRNTGELFF
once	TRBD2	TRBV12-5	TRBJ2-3	TGTGCTAGTGGTTTGGTAGCGGGAGCAGAAGATACGCAGTATTTT	CASGLVAGAEDTQYF
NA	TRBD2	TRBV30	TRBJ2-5	TGTGCCTGCCGCGGGGGGCGAGAGACCCAGTACTTC	CACRGGRETQYF
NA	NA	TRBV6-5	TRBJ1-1	TGTGCCAGCAGCAATACAGGGCTGAACACTGAAGCTTTCTTT	CASSNTGLNTEAFF
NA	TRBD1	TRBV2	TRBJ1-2	TGTGCCAGCAGTTGGGACAGAAATTATGGCTACACCTTC	CASSWDRNYGYTF
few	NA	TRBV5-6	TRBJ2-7	TGTGCCAGCAGCTTGGCCGTCAGTTCTTACGAGCAGTACTTC	CASSLAVSSYEQYF
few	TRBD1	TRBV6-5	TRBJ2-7	TGTGCCAGCAGATCGACAGGGTATGAGCAGTACTTC	CASRSTGYEQYF
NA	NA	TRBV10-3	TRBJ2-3	TGTGCCATCAGTGAGGGAGGAGGGTATCAAGATACGCAGTATTTT	CAISEGGGYQDTQYF
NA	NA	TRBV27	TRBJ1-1	TGTGCCAGCAGTCCCCACTCCGACGGGGAAATCGGGGAAGCTTTCTTT	CASSPHSDGEIGEAFF
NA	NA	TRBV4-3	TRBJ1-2	TGCGCCAGCAGCCAAGACCTAGGCGGCGGAACCAACTATGGCTACACCTTC	CASSQDLGGGTNYGYTF
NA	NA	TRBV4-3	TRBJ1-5	TGCGCCAGCAGCCTAAGACAGCAGGATCAGCCCCAGCATTTT	CASSLRQQDQPQHF
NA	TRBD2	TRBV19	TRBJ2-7	TGTGCCAGTAGTCCCGGGGGGTACGGCGAGCAGTACTTC	CASSPGGYGEQYF
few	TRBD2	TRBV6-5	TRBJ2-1	TGTGCCAGCAGTCTCTTTAGCGGGCACAATGAGCAGTTCTTC	CASSLFSGHNEQFF
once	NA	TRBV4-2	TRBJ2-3	TGTGCCAGCAGCCAAGAGTCCGGAGAGCCTGACACAGATACGCAGTATTTT	CASSQESGEPDTDTQYF
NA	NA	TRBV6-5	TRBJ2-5	TGTGCCAGCAGTTACTCGAGGTCAGCACTCCAAGAGACCCAGTACTTC	CASSYSRSALQETQYF
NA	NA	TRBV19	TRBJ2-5	TGTGCCAGTAGTATAAGAGGGGAGACCCAGTACTTC	CASSIRGETQYF
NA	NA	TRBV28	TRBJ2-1	TGTGCCAGCAGCTACTCCTACAATGAGCAGTTCTTC	CASSYSYNEQFF
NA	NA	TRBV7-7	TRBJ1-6	TGTGCTAGCAGCTTAGGGCTGAATTCACCCCTCCACTTT	CASSLGLNSPLHF
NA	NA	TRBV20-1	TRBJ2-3	TGCAGTGCTTTCGAGGATACGCAGTATTTT	CSAFEDTQYF
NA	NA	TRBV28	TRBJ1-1	TGTGCCAGCAGTTCTCCGGGGAACTGGAACACTGAAGCTTTCTTT	CASSSPGNWNTEAFF
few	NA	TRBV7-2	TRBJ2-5	TGTGCCAGCAGCCAAGGACTGCCTCAAGAGACCCAGTACTTC	CASSQGLPQETQYF
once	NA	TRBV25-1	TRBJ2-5	TGTGCCAGCAGTGAACTAGGGGGTGAAGAGACCCAGTACTTC	CASSELGGEETQYF
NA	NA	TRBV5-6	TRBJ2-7	TGTGCCAGCAGCGATAGCGGCCTCTCCTACGAGCAGTACTTC	CASSDSGLSYEQYF
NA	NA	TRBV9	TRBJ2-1	TGTGCCAGCAGCGTAGAGCTGAGCTCCTACAATGAGCAGTTCTTC	CASSVELSSYNEQFF
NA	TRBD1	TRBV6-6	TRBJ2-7	TGTGCCACATTACAGGGGGCGCCCTCCTACGAGCAGTACTTC	CATLQGAPSYEQYF
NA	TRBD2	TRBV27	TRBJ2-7	TGTGCCAGCAGTCCAGATAGGACTAGCGGTTCCTACGAGCAGTACTTC	CASSPDRTSGSYEQYF